A selection of T cell receptor beta chains follows, all from one sample in a study of CD8+CD57+ T cells in acquired aplastic anemia. Each CDR3 protein gets one entry after TCRdb re-called the reads with MiXCR. The sample carries about 58,000 distinct CDR3 sequences, around 60% recorded once. The sequencing sample was made of sorted CD4+, CD8+, or CD8+CD57+ T cells (not recorded which) from PBMCs. The source of these receptors is a human donor with aplastic anemia. CDR3s include the opening cysteine and the closing phenylalanine or tryptophan. The D gene is left open where the match is weak. Expanded clones are given a class, and other clones once, few, many or no size at all.

j_gene | abundance | v_gene | d_gene | len | CDR3aa | CDR3nt
TRBJ1-6 | - | TRBV7-9 | - | 17 | CASSTHDRGGAASPLHF | TGTGCCAGCAGCACGCATGATCGGGGGGGGGCCGCTTCACCCCTCCACTTT
TRBJ1-1 | few | TRBV9 | - | 15 | CASSVGGGSNTEAFF | TGTGCCAGCAGCGTAGGAGGGGGTTCGAACACTGAAGCTTTCTTT
TRBJ2-2 | many | TRBV19 | - | 14 | CASSPQGGTGELFF | TGTGCCAGTAGTCCTCAGGGGGGGACCGGGGAGCTGTTTTTT
TRBJ1-1 | - | TRBV19 | - | 14 | CASSARGENTEAFF | TGTGCCAGTAGTGCACGGGGAGAGAACACTGAAGCTTTCTTT
TRBJ2-3 | many | TRBV5-4 | TRBD2 | 16 | CASSPQGTSVTDTQYF | TGTGCCAGCAGCCCGCAGGGTACTAGCGTCACAGATACGCAGTATTTT
TRBJ2-7 | once | TRBV15 | TRBD1 | 17 | CATSREGGRTGAYEQYF | TGTGCCACCAGCAGAGAAGGGGGTAGGACAGGGGCCTACGAGCAGTACTTC
TRBJ2-3 | - | TRBV29-1 | - | 13 | CSVAPGGDYTQYF | TGCAGCGTTGCCCCTGGGGGAGATTATACGCAGTATTTT
TRBJ2-1 | many | TRBV4-1 | - | 13 | CASSHDRNNEQFF | TGCGCCAGCAGCCATGACAGAAACAATGAGCAGTTCTTC
TRBJ2-7 | - | TRBV7-2 | - | 13 | CASSLLGSYEQYF | TGTGCCAGCAGCTTACTGGGGTCCTACGAGCAGTACTTC
TRBJ1-1 | - | TRBV12-3/TRBV12-4 | - | 11 | CASSLVREAFF | TGTGCCAGCAGTTTAGTTCGTGAAGCTTTCTTT
TRBJ1-5 | - | TRBV6-5 | - | 14 | CASSYRGFNQPQHF | TGTGCCAGCAGTTACAGGGGCTTCAATCAGCCCCAGCATTTT
TRBJ2-7 | - | TRBV19 | - | 14 | CASSIAPVLGEQYF | TGTGCCAGTAGTATCGCACCGGTGCTGGGCGAGCAGTACTTC
TRBJ2-7 | - | TRBV9 | TRBD1 | 13 | CASSTRDSYEQYF | TGTGCCAGCAGCACCCGGGACAGCTACGAGCAGTACTTC
TRBJ2-3 | - | TRBV7-3 | TRBD2 | 14 | CASSLSGGADTQYF | TGTGCCAGCAGCCTCAGCGGGGGGGCAGATACGCAGTATTTT
TRBJ2-7 | many | TRBV6-2/TRBV6-3 | - | 11 | CATLSSYEQYF | TGTGCCACCCTCAGCTCCTACGAGCAGTACTTC
TRBJ1-2 | hyperexpanded | TRBV10-2 | - | 15 | CASSESRGYNYGYTF | TGCGCCAGCAGTGAGTCGAGAGGATACAACTATGGCTACACCTTC
TRBJ2-5 | - | TRBV2 | - | 14 | CASSELASPETQYF | TGTGCCAGCAGTGAATTGGCTTCTCCGGAGACCCAGTACTTC
TRBJ1-6 | few | TRBV20-1 | - | 16 | CSARDVTRVGNSPLHF | TGCAGTGCTAGAGACGTTACCAGGGTTGGTAATTCACCCCTCCACTTT
TRBJ1-1 | - | TRBV10-3 | - | 14 | CASSYKRANTEAFF | TGTGCCAGCAGTTACAAACGGGCCAACACTGAAGCTTTCTTT
TRBJ1-6 | - | TRBV9 | - | 13 | CASSVGQGSPLHF | TGTGCCAGCAGCGTAGGCCAGGGGTCACCCCTCCACTTT
TRBJ2-2 | many | TRBV27 | - | 12 | CASGPNTGELFF | TGTGCCAGCGGACCGAACACCGGGGAGCTGTTTTTT
TRBJ1-6 | - | TRBV2 | - | 12 | CASSESQETLHF | TGTGCCAGCAGTGAATCACAAGAGACCCTCCACTTT
TRBJ2-1 | - | TRBV19 | - | 15 | CASSPPGYTYNEQFF | TGTGCCAGTAGTCCTCCGGGTTACACCTACAATGAGCAGTTCTTC
TRBJ1-2 | many | TRBV13 | - | 11 | CASSLGRGHTF | TGTGCCAGCAGCTTAGGCCGTGGCCACACCTTC
TRBJ2-5 | - | TRBV6-1 | - | 15 | CASSEIWGSEETQYF | TGTGCCAGCAGTGAGATCTGGGGCTCTGAAGAGACCCAGTACTTC
TRBJ1-2 | - | TRBV6-1 | TRBD1 | 13 | CASRSGTGNGYTF | TGTGCCAGCAGGTCCGGGACAGGGAATGGCTACACCTTC
TRBJ1-3 | once | TRBV11-2 | TRBD1 | 17 | CASSNTYRDRAGNTIYF | TGTGCCAGCAGCAACACTTACCGGGACAGGGCTGGAAACACCATATATTTT